Listed below are T cell receptor beta chains from one sample, sequenced in a study of memory CD4+ T cells and cytomegalovirus serostatus. TCRdb's table, derived via immunoSEQ multiplex PCR, lists solely in-frame clones and lacks some. The data contain over 45,000 clones, less than 85% of them singletons. The sequenced material came from memory CD4+ T cells from blood. All receptors derive from an adult in good health and CMV-seronegative. Some clones in this sample may be carry-over from other donors' samples. Both conserved end residues are part of each CDR3. The order of the fields is V gene, D gene, clone size, J gene, CDR3 protein, CDR3 DNA. A D gene is named only where the DNA matches it firmly. Some rows mark clone size as missing; the rest say once, few, many or name a class of expanded clone.

V gene: TRBV2
D gene: TRBD2
clone size: NA
J gene: TRBJ2-2
CDR3 protein: CASLPQAGAGTGELFF
CDR3 DNA: TGTGCCAGCCTCCCCCAGGCGGGAGCGGGAACCGGGGAGCTGTTTTTT

V gene: TRBV4-1
D gene: TRBD2
clone size: NA
J gene: TRBJ2-6
CDR3 protein: CASSSGTSGRSGANVLTF
CDR3 DNA: TGCGCCAGCAGCTCGGGGACTAGCGGGAGGTCCGGGGCCAACGTCCTGACTTTC

V gene: TRBV19
D gene: TRBD1
clone size: NA
J gene: TRBJ1-5
CDR3 protein: CASSDPGTGVVGNQPQHF
CDR3 DNA: TGTGCCAGTAGTGACCCCGGGACAGGGGTAGTCGGCAATCAGCCCCAGCATTTT

V gene: TRBV27
D gene: TRBD1
clone size: NA
J gene: TRBJ1-1
CDR3 protein: CASSGTGGFGNTEAFF
CDR3 DNA: TGTGCCAGCTCTGGGACAGGGGGCTTTGGGAACACTGAAGCTTTCTTT

V gene: TRBV10-3
D gene: NA
clone size: few
J gene: TRBJ1-1
CDR3 protein: CAIGQTENTEAFF
CDR3 DNA: TGTGCCATCGGGCAGACAGAAAACACTGAAGCTTTCTTT

V gene: TRBV28
D gene: TRBD1
clone size: NA
J gene: TRBJ2-7
CDR3 protein: CASSIRQGKNEQYF
CDR3 DNA: TGTGCCAGCAGTATCAGACAGGGGAAGAACGAGCAGTACTTC

V gene: TRBV28
D gene: TRBD1
clone size: few
J gene: TRBJ1-1
CDR3 protein: CASSKTGLLTFF
CDR3 DNA: TGTGCCAGCAGCAAGACAGGGTTGTTAACTTTCTTT

V gene: TRBV5-1
D gene: TRBD1
clone size: NA
J gene: TRBJ1-6
CDR3 protein: CASSTGGGQGTSPLHF
CDR3 DNA: TGCGCCAGCAGCACAGGGGGGGGACAGGGCACTTCACCCCTCCACTTT

V gene: TRBV15
D gene: NA
clone size: NA
J gene: TRBJ1-2
CDR3 protein: CATSRVGEGYTF
CDR3 DNA: TGTGCCACCAGCAGAGTGGGGGAAGGCTACACCTTC

V gene: TRBV7-3
D gene: NA
clone size: NA
J gene: TRBJ2-2
CDR3 protein: CASSFKGGRNTGELFF
CDR3 DNA: TGTGCCAGCAGCTTCAAGGGGGGTAGAAACACCGGGGAGCTGTTTTTT

V gene: TRBV2
D gene: TRBD1
clone size: NA
J gene: TRBJ1-5
CDR3 protein: CASGTQGGNQPQHF
CDR3 DNA: TGTGCCAGCGGCACACAGGGGGGGAATCAGCCCCAGCATTTT

V gene: TRBV4-3
D gene: NA
clone size: once
J gene: TRBJ1-2
CDR3 protein: CASSQGWYGYTF
CDR3 DNA: TGCGCCAGCAGCCAAGGGTGGTATGGCTACACCTTC

V gene: TRBV11-2
D gene: TRBD2
clone size: once
J gene: TRBJ2-5
CDR3 protein: CASSLVLAGGGETQYF
CDR3 DNA: TGTGCCAGCAGCTTAGTGCTCGCGGGAGGGGGGGAGACCCAGTACTTC